The 22 T cell receptor beta chains below all came from one sample that was sequenced in a study of T cells in Graves' hyperthyroidism and ophthalmopathy. Amplified TCR beta CDR3 regions came from RNA transcripts. In the first-round RT-PCR of the TCR CDR3, the HTBI primer set was used. TCRdb redid the calling of the multiplex PCR reads with MiXCR, one entry per CDR3 protein. The sample has roughly 630,000 distinct CDR3 sequences, approximately 14% seen once. The sequencing sample was made of blood. These receptors were obtained from a woman under 40 with Graves' hyperthyroidism.

The sample holds a few counts of this clonotype. V is TRBV6-2 or TRBV6-3 and J is TRBJ1-4; tentative D call: TRBD1 (5 bases). The V end lost 0 bases, the J end lost 4 bases, and 9 bases lay between the germline ends. The CDR3 runs 15 residues. Germline CDR1 reads MNHEY; CDR2 reads SVGEGT. CDR3 in amino acids: CASSYSWGVNEKLFF. Written as DNA, the CDR3 is TGTGCCAGCAGTTACTCCTGGGGGGTTAATGAAAAACTGTTTTTT.

This clonotype was found once. The gene calls are TRBV6-2 or TRBV6-3 and TRBJ2-5; D gene ambiguous. With 6 bases removed from V and 5 bases from J, the gap between germline ends came to 7 bases. Germline V gives CDR1 MNHEY, CDR2 SVGEGT. The CDR3 is 11 amino acids. CDR3 bases: TGTGCCAGCAGAGACTTGGAGACCCAGTACTTC. This codes for CASRDLETQYF.

This clonotype was counted at least ten times. The CDR3 region is CATTDGRASNEQFF. The CDR3 coding sequence is TGTGCCACCACGGACGGCCGGGCCTCCAATGAGCAGTTCTTC. The V gene is TRBV24-1, the J gene TRBJ2-1, with D hard to call. V lost 8 bases and J lost 6, with 16 bases in between. This CDR3 is 14 amino acids long. Germline V gene data show CDR1 as KGHDR and CDR2 as SFDVKD.

This clonotype was counted many times. This chain connects TRBV27 to TRBJ1-5, with D tentatively TRBD1 (5 bases). This CDR3 comprises 15 residues. CDR1 is MNHEY, CDR2 SMNVEV, per germline (reference sequence). V lost 6 bases and J 1 base, leaving 13 bases between the germline ends. The CDR3 loop is CASREATASNQPQHF. The DNA for the CDR3 is TGTGCCAGCAGGGAGGCGACAGCAAGCAATCAGCCCCAGCATTTT.

The genes are TRBV7-9 and TRBJ1-2, with D unresolved. The germline V gene encodes CDR1 SEHNR and CDR2 FQNEAQ (reference sequence). This CDR3 spans 14 amino acids. Trimming took off 6 bases at V and 4 bases at J, with 15 bases between the two ends. CDR3 sequence reads: CASRDLRDGYGYTF. CDR3 DNA: TGTGCCAGCAGGGACCTAAGGGATGGCTATGGCTACACCTTC.

This clonotype was counted ten times or more. This chain joins TRBV11-2 and TRBJ1-1; the D is unclear. V was shortened by 0 bases and J by 1 base, with 9 bases between the two germline ends. The CDR3 extends over 15 amino acids. Germline values: CDR1 SGHAT, CDR2 FQNNGV. CDR3 nucleotides: TGTGCCAGCAGCTTAGATCCTAGGGAGAACACTGAAGCTTTCTTT. Encoded protein: CASSLDPRENTEAFF. Full variable domain (missing parts from reference TRBV11-2 and TRBJ1-1): EAGVAQSPRYKIIEKRQSVAFWCNPISGHATLYWYQQILGQGPKLLIQFQNNGVVDDSQLPKDRFSAERLKGVDSTLKIQPAKLEDSAVYLCASSLDPRENTEAFFGQGTRLTVV.

This clonotype was seen a few times. The CDR3 is CASSQEGAQPGNTIYF. CDR3 in DNA: TGCGCCAGCAGCCAAGAGGGGGCGCAACCTGGAAACACCATATATTTT. The gene calls are TRBV4-1 and TRBJ1-3, with D possibly TRBD1 on 6 matching bases. V was shortened by 0 bases and J by 2 bases, with 11 bases between the two germline ends. The length of the CDR3 is 16 residues. Germline CDR1 and CDR2: MGHRA and YSYEKL.

This clonotype was detected ten times or more. V gene TRBV6-1 combines with J gene TRBJ1-2; D may be TRBD1 (6 bases). This CDR3 is built from 14 residues. The V end lost 2 bases, the J end lost 4 bases, and 11 bases lay between the germline ends. Germline loops: CDR1 MNHNS, CDR2 SASEGT. The CDR3 sequence is CASSERQDLYGYTF. For the CDR3, the DNA is TGTGCCAGCAGTGAAAGACAGGATCTCTATGGCTACACCTTC.

This clonotype was observed a few times. The gene calls are TRBV4-2 and TRBJ2-1; a possible D gene is TRBD2 (6 bases). V lost 1 base and J lost 3, with 13 bases in between. The germline V gene has CDR1 LGHNA and CDR2 YNFKEQ. The CDR3 is 16 residues long. CDR3 bases: TGTGCCAGCAGCCAAGGTCTTAGCGGATTCTACAATGAGCAGTTCTTC. It translates to CASSQGLSGFYNEQFF.

The chain carries TRBV29-1 and TRBJ1-6; D perhaps matches TRBD1 (5 bases). CDR3 length equals 13 residues. V was cut by 3 bases and J by 12 bases, with 15 bases left in between. In germline, CDR1 is SQVTM, CDR2 ANQGSEA. CDR3 region: CSVEMGLGGPLHF. The DNA for the CDR3 is TGCAGCGTTGAGATGGGACTGGGGGGACCCCTCCACTTT.

This clonotype was seen at least ten times. CDR3 amino acids: CASKMRLGLYEQYF. The CDR3 DNA reads as TGTGCCAGCAAAATGAGACTGGGGCTCTACGAGCAGTACTTC. The chain has TRBV28 and TRBJ2-7, with a tentative D call TRBD1 (5 bases). CDR1 is MDHEN and CDR2 is SYDVKM in the germline V gene. The CDR3 spans 14 residues. Trimming took 7 bases from V and 3 from J, leaving 16 bases between them.

This clonotype appeared many times. The chain employs TRBV20-1 and TRBJ2-1; D is undetermined. The CDR3 consists of 11 residues. V gave up 0 bases and J gave up 9 bases, with 6 bases separating them. The V gene's germline CDR1 is DFQATT and CDR2 SNEGSKA (reference sequence). The CDR3 sequence is CSARERGEQFF. For the CDR3, the DNA is TGCAGTGCTAGAGAGCGCGGTGAGCAGTTCTTC.

This clonotype was counted many times. The gene calls are TRBV3-1 and TRBJ2-6, with D uncertain. This CDR3 is built from 15 residues. Per germline, CDR1 LGHDT and CDR2 YNNKEL (reference sequence). The V end was cut by 1 base, the J end by 0 bases, with 4 bases between. CDR3 sequence: CASSQVGSGANVLTF. In DNA, the CDR3 is TGTGCCAGCAGCCAAGTCGGCTCTGGGGCCAACGTCCTGACTTTC.

This clonotype was counted at least ten times. The rearrangement joins TRBV6-2 or TRBV6-3 to TRBJ2-5; TRBD1 aligns across 7 bases. Germline V gene data show CDR1 as MNHEY and CDR2 as SVGEGT. This CDR3 spans 18 amino acids. Trimming cost V 4 bases and J 0 bases; bases outside gene matches: 14. CDR3 protein: CASSFNPQGRGNQETQYF. CDR3 DNA sequence: TGTGCCAGCAGTTTCAACCCACAGGGGCGAGGGAACCAAGAGACCCAGTACTTC.

In this sample, this clonotype turned up a few times. The J gene is TRBJ1-2, the V gene TRBV9; D gene uncertain. The CDR3 runs 17 residues. Trimming took 0 bases from V and 8 from J, leaving 23 bases between them. Per the germline V gene, CDR1 is SGDLS and CDR2 is YYNGEE. The CDR3 sequence is CASSVDGTISVGKGYTF. In DNA form, the CDR3 reads TGTGCCAGCAGCGTAGACGGAACGATTTCTGTTGGTAAGGGCTACACCTTC. The full variable domain, completed using reference TRBV9 and TRBJ1-2, is DSGVTQTPKHLITATGQRVTLRCSPRSGDLSVYWYQQSLDQGLQFLIQYYNGEERAKGNILERFSAQQFPDLHSELNLSSLELGDSALYFCASSVDGTISVGKGYTFGSGTRLTVV.

This clonotype was found many times. The V gene is TRBV12-5, the J gene TRBJ2-2, with 8 bases that match TRBD2. CDR3 length: 15 residues. From germline, CDR1 is LGHNT and CDR2 FRNRAP. V shed 7 bases and J 6 bases; nucleotides not matched to a gene: 10. CDR3 sequence: CASAKGLVAPGELFF. The CDR3 nucleotides are TGTGCTAGTGCTAAGGGACTAGTCGCCCCCGGGGAGCTGTTTTTT. Supplemented by reference TRBV12-5 and TRBJ2-2, the full variable domain reads DARVTQTPRHKVTEMGQEVTMRCQPILGHNTVFWYRQTMMQGLELLAYFRNRAPLDDSGMPKDRFSAEMPDATLATLKIQPSEPRDSAVYFCASAKGLVAPGELFFGEGSRLTVL.

This clonotype was detected only a few times. CDR3 loop: CASSPSRRANTGELFF. The CDR3 nucleotides read TGTGCCAGCAGCCCCTCTAGGCGTGCTAACACCGGGGAGCTGTTTTTT. This chain links TRBV11-2 with TRBJ2-2, with unresolved D. V was shortened by 5 bases and J by 2 bases, with 15 bases between the two germline ends. The CDR3 has 16 residues. The V gene's germline CDR1 is SGHAT and CDR2 FQNNGV. Drawing the rest from reference TRBV11-2 and TRBJ2-2, the complete variable domain is EAGVAQSPRYKIIEKRQSVAFWCNPISGHATLYWYQQILGQGPKLLIQFQNNGVVDDSQLPKDRFSAERLKGVDSTLKIQPAKLEDSAVYLCASSPSRRANTGELFFGEGSRLTVL.

This clonotype was seen a few times. The J gene is TRBJ1-3, the V gene TRBV4-3; D is perhaps TRBD1 (5 bases). V lost 1 base to trimming and J lost 0 bases, with 7 bases between them. Germline CDR1 and CDR2: LGHNA and YSLEER. CDR3 length: 15 amino acids. CDR3 residues: CASSQGQSSGNTIYF. The CDR3, as DNA: TGCGCCAGCAGCCAAGGACAGTCCTCTGGAAACACCATATATTTT.

V gene TRBV24-1 combines with J gene TRBJ2-2; TRBD1 or TRBD2 may be the D gene (5 bases each). The V end was cut by 3 bases, the J end by 4 bases, with 14 bases between. This CDR3 contains 16 residues. Per the germline V gene, CDR1 is KGHDR and CDR2 is SFDVKD. CDR3: CATSDTTSRGTGELFF. As DNA, the CDR3 is TGTGCCACCAGTGATACCACATCGAGGGGCACCGGGGAGCTGTTTTTT.

This clonotype has only a few counts. CDR3 in amino acids: CASSLAFSGVNTGELFF. Written as DNA, the CDR3 is TGTGCCAGCAGCTTAGCGTTTTCGGGAGTGAACACCGGGGAGCTGTTTTTT. The V gene is TRBV7-9, the J gene TRBJ2-2; tentative D call: TRBD2 (6 bases). V gave up 0 bases and J gave up 1 base, with 12 bases separating them. CDR3 size: 17 residues. The germline gives CDR1 SEHNR, CDR2 FQNEAQ (reference sequence).

The sample holds many counts of this clonotype. V gene TRBV12-3 or TRBV12-4 combines with J gene TRBJ1-4; D might be TRBD1 (6 bases). The CDR3 sequence is 15 residues long. Between the trimmed V and J ends, which lost 3 bases and 8 bases, there was a span of 16 bases. The CDR3: CASSFQTGSVEKLFF. The CDR3 nucleotides are TGTGCCAGCAGTTTTCAGACAGGTTCGGTAGAAAAACTGTTTTTT.

This clonotype occurred many times. V gene TRBV14 combines with J gene TRBJ2-7; 7 nucleotides line up with TRBD2. Germline CDR1 SGHDN, CDR2 FVKESK. CDR3 size: 15 residues. Losses at the gene ends were 6 bases for V and 3 bases for J; bases not matched to a gene: 11. CDR3 bases: TGTGCCAGCAGTCCAGGCGGGGGACCTTTCTACGAGCAGTACTTC. Translation gives CASSPGGGPFYEQYF. Supplemented by reference TRBV14 and TRBJ2-7, the full variable domain reads EAGVTQFPSHSVIEKGQTVTLRCDPISGHDNLYWYRRVMGKEIKFLLHFVKESKQDESGMPNNRFLAERTGGTYSTLKVQPAELEDSGVYFCASSPGGGPFYEQYFGPGTRLTVT.